These 28 T cell receptor beta chains were sequenced from one sample in a study of control samples from healthy donors and cancer patients. The data were produced by immunoSEQ multiplex PCR, yet TCRdb's version contains in-frame clones alone and is incomplete. The sample has approximately 12,000 clones; 94% are singletons. The sequencing input was PBMCs. These receptors were collected from a man in his 70s with head and neck cancer.

The chain links TRBV29-1 to TRBJ2-5, with D hard to call. CDR3 length: 13 residues. Between the trimmed V and J ends, which lost 5 bases and 1 base, there was a span of 11 bases. Germline lookup yields CDR1 SQVTM and CDR2 ANQGSEA. The CDR3 DNA sequence: TGCAGCGTTAAAGGACCGGGCCAAGAGACCCAGTACTTC. The encoded protein is CSVKGPGQETQYF.

The V gene is TRBV28, the J gene TRBJ2-7; TRBD2 agrees at 11 bases. The V segment lost 6 bases and the J segment 4 bases; nucleotides outside the gene matches: 8. Germline CDR1 MDHEN, CDR2 SYDVKM. The length of the CDR3 is 15 residues. The DNA of the CDR3 is TGTGCCAGCAGCCTATCGACTAGCGGGAAGTACGAGCAGTACTTC. Translation gives CASSLSTSGKYEQYF. The full variable domain, rest sourced from reference TRBV28 and TRBJ2-7, is DVKVTQSSRYLVKRTGEKVFLECVQDMDHENMFWYRQDPGLGLRLIYFSYDVKMKEKGDIPEGYSVSREKKERFSLILESASTNQTSMYLCASSLSTSGKYEQYFGPGTRLTVT.

V gene TRBV5-1 combines with J gene TRBJ2-1, with 9 bases lining up with TRBD1. V shed 4 bases, J shed 3 bases, and the junction held 8 bases outside the gene matches. The CDR3 spans 16 residues. Germline V gene lookup returns CDR1 SGHRS and CDR2 YFSETQ. In DNA, the CDR3 is TGCGCCAGCAGCACACGCACAGGGGGCTACTACAATGAGCAGTTCTTC. Amino acid sequence: CASSTRTGGYYNEQFF.

The rearrangement uses TRBV6-5 and TRBJ2-5, with TRBD1 identical over 9 bases. This CDR3 contains 14 residues. The ends lost 6 bases at V and 5 bases at J; junction bases unmatched: 7. Germline assignment: CDR1 MNHEY and CDR2 SVGAGI. The CDR3 DNA sequence: TGTGCCAGCAGACTAACAGGGGGCGGGGAGACCCAGTACTTC. Its protein product is CASRLTGGGETQYF.

The chain carries TRBV27 and TRBJ1-2, with 9 bases lining up with TRBD1. Germline CDR1 is MNHEY and CDR2 is SMNVEV (reference sequence). The CDR3 extends over 12 amino acids. V trimming: 10 bases; J trimming: 4 bases; junction bases outside the gene matches: 4. The CDR3 protein is CATLDRGYGYTF. As DNA, the CDR3 is TGTGCCACCTTGGACAGGGGCTATGGCTACACCTTC.

The genes are TRBV18 and TRBJ2-1; TRBD2 might be the D (6 bases). V dropped 1 base and J dropped 6 bases, with 16 bases sitting between them. The CDR3 contains 16 residues. The germline V gene has CDR1 KGHSH and CDR2 LQKENI. CDR3 region: CASSPLAGTRTNEQFF. The CDR3 DNA is TGTGCCAGCTCACCACTGGCGGGGACCCGAACCAATGAGCAGTTCTTC.

The gene calls are TRBV5-1 and TRBJ2-1, with D perhaps matching TRBD1 or TRBD2 (5 bases each). The CDR3 runs to 17 residues. Germline CDR1 SGHRS, CDR2 YFSETQ. Trimming removed 1 base from V and 8 bases from J, with 22 bases in between. The CDR3 DNA follows: TGCGCCAGCAGCTTGCGGCAGGGCCACCCCGGAGGACATGAGCAGTTCTTC. It codes for CASSLRQGHPGGHEQFF.

This rearrangement joins TRBV28 to TRBJ1-5; TRBD1 aligns across 10 bases. J gave up 6 bases and V 5 bases, and 10 bases lay outside the gene matches. CDR3 size: 16 residues. Germline V gene sequence: CDR1 MDHEN, CDR2 SYDVKM. Here the CDR3 DNA reads TGTGCCAGCAGTCGCTCGGGACAGGGGAGCGGTCAGCCCCAGCATTTT. Protein product: CASSRSGQGSGQPQHF.

This clone was observed a single time. The J gene is TRBJ2-1, the V gene TRBV5-1, with 11 bases lining up with TRBD2. This CDR3 contains 15 residues. Trimming removed 0 bases from V and 10 bases from J; junction bases left unmatched: 6. Germline CDR1 is SGHRS and CDR2 is YFSETQ. CDR3: CASSLVDSGRGEQFF. In DNA, the CDR3 is TGCGCCAGCAGCTTGGTTGATAGCGGGAGGGGCGAGCAGTTCTTC.

The V and J genes are TRBV12-3 or TRBV12-4 and TRBJ1-5, with D perhaps matching TRBD1 (5 bases). V was cut by 8 bases and J by 5 bases, with 13 bases left in between. The CDR3 runs 13 residues. The CDR3 DNA is TGTGCCAGCGGCGGGGGAGGGTATCAGCCCCAGCATTTT. Its protein is CASGGGGYQPQHF.

This chain uses TRBV5-8 with TRBJ2-5; D may correspond to TRBD1 or TRBD2 (5 bases each). Germline loops: CDR1 SGHTS, CDR2 YDEGEE. The CDR3 has 14 residues. V lost 4 bases, J lost 2 bases, and 12 bases lay in between. CDR3 nucleotides: TGTGCCAGCAGCCCGGGACGTCTTCAAGAGACCCAGTACTTC. It encodes CASSPGRLQETQYF.

The rearrangement uses TRBV6-5 and TRBJ2-3; perhaps D is TRBD1 or TRBD2 (5 bases each). CDR3 size: 15 residues. V was trimmed by 2 bases and J by 2 bases, leaving 11 bases between them. CDR1 and CDR2 (germline): MNHEY, SVGAGI. The CDR3 protein is CASSYGTRDTDTQYF. CDR3 DNA: TGTGCCAGCAGTTACGGGACGCGAGACACAGATACGCAGTATTTT.

The J gene is TRBJ2-7, the V gene TRBV2, with 7 positions matching TRBD1. J gave up 0 bases and V 8 bases, and 10 bases lay outside the gene matches. The CDR3 contains 15 residues. Germline V gives CDR1 SNHLY, CDR2 FYNNEI. The DNA for the CDR3 is TGTGCCAGCGTAGAAGGGGGCCTTAGCTCCTACGAGCAGTACTTC. This encodes CASVEGGLSSYEQYF.

The chain carries TRBV5-1 and TRBJ2-2, with D possibly TRBD2 on 5 matching bases. The CDR3 is made up of 16 amino acids. Germline-derived CDR1 and CDR2 are SGHRS and YFSETQ. V was pared by 0 bases and J by 0 bases, with 9 bases between. CDR3 sequence reads: CASSLAEGTNTGELFF. CDR3 DNA: TGCGCCAGCAGCTTGGCTGAGGGAACGAACACCGGGGAGCTGTTTTTT.

The chain has TRBV6-1 and TRBJ2-3; TRBD2 matches at 15 bases. CDR3 size: 17 residues. Germline-derived CDR1 and CDR2 are MNHNS and SASEGT. V lost 4 bases and J lost 2; bases outside the gene matches: 4. As DNA, the CDR3 is TGTGCCAGCAGTGGGGGGACTAGCGGGGGGCCCACAGATACGCAGTATTTT. Its protein is CASSGGTSGGPTDTQYF.

The rearrangement links TRBV6-5 to TRBJ2-7; TRBD1 matches 9 bases. Per germline, CDR1 MNHEY and CDR2 SVGAGI. This CDR3 contains 16 residues. J lost 5 bases, V lost 0 bases, and 8 bases had no gene match. In DNA form, the CDR3 reads TGTGCCAGCAGTTACTCTCCGGGACAGGGTATCAACGAGCAGTACTTC. Translation: CASSYSPGQGINEQYF.

This sequence joins TRBV24-1 and TRBJ2-7, with 7 bases that match TRBD1. Germline assignment: CDR1 KGHDR and CDR2 SFDVKD. The CDR3 sequence is 14 residues long. V was pared by 4 bases and J by 2 bases, with 4 bases of the junction left unmatched. The chain's CDR3 is CATSDPGQTYEQYF. As DNA, the CDR3 is TGTGCCACCAGTGACCCGGGACAGACCTACGAGCAGTACTTC.

This clone was counted a single time. The rearrangement links TRBV19 to TRBJ2-2; possible D gene TRBD2, 6 bases. The V gene's germline CDR1 is LNHDA and CDR2 SQIVND (reference sequence). V was shortened by 3 bases and J by 4 bases, with 12 bases between the two germline ends. The CDR3 has 15 amino acids. The CDR3, as DNA: TGTGCCAGTAGTATCGGGCAGGGAGGCACCGGGGAGCTGTTTTTT. This encodes CASSIGQGGTGELFF.

V and J are TRBV3-1 (or the pseudogene TRBV3-2) and TRBJ1-4; D is ambiguous. This CDR3 has 15 residues. V shed 0 bases and J shed 11 bases, with 16 bases lying between them. CDR1 and CDR2 from the germline V gene are LGHDT and YNNKEL (reference sequence). CDR3 residues: CASSQDLTGQRKLFF. Here the CDR3 DNA reads TGTGCCAGCAGCCAAGACTTAACGGGCCAGCGGAAACTGTTTTTT.

The chain is built from TRBV5-1 and TRBJ2-3; TRBD2 agrees at 7 bases. There are 15 residues in the CDR3. Germline CDR1 reads SGHRS; CDR2 reads YFSETQ. J lost 0 bases, V lost 1 base, and 2 bases had no gene match. This CDR3 reads CASSLLGLSTDTQYF. CDR3 in DNA: TGCGCCAGCAGCTTGTTGGGACTAAGCACAGATACGCAGTATTTT.

The V and J genes are TRBV18 and TRBJ2-3; D remains unclear. Germline V CDR1 and CDR2: KGHSH, LQKENI. The CDR3 has 13 residues. V lost 5 bases to trimming and J lost 1 base, with 7 bases between them. In DNA, the CDR3 is TGTGCCAGCTCAAGACGGGGCACAGATACGCAGTATTTT. This sequence encodes CASSRRGTDTQYF.

The chain joins TRBV19 to TRBJ1-1, with a tentative D call TRBD1 (5 bases). CDR1 is LNHDA and CDR2 is SQIVND in the germline V gene (reference sequence). Trimming removed 1 base at V and 1 base at J, with 16 bases between. CDR3 length: 17 amino acids. As DNA, the CDR3 is TGTGCCAGTAGTATAGGTGTTGGGTGGGACGGGAACACTGAAGCTTTCTTT. Translating gives CASSIGVGWDGNTEAFF.

V and J are TRBV28 and TRBJ2-5; D possibly corresponds to TRBD2 (5 bases). Germline-derived CDR1 and CDR2 are MDHEN and SYDVKM. The CDR3 covers 14 residues. Trimming removed 5 bases from V and 6 bases from J, with 16 bases in between. CDR3 amino acids: CASSGSGYSKTQYF. The CDR3 DNA is TGTGCCAGCAGTGGGAGCGGCTACTCCAAGACCCAGTACTTC.

The rearrangement joins TRBV5-6 to TRBJ1-5; TRBD1 agrees at 7 bases. This CDR3 is 15 amino acids long. V shed 0 bases, J shed 7 bases, and the junction held 7 bases outside the gene matches. CDR1 SGHDT and CDR2 YYEEEE come from the germline V gene. The CDR3 sequence is CASSLGQGGGQPQHF. In DNA form, the CDR3 reads TGTGCCAGCAGCTTGGGGCAGGGGGGTGGACAGCCCCAGCATTTT.

The chain recombines TRBV6-5 with TRBJ2-2; 9 bases agree with TRBD1. The germline gives CDR1 MNHEY, CDR2 SVGAGI. This CDR3 is 16 amino acids long. V gave up 3 bases and J gave up 5 bases; unmatched junction bases: 7. In nucleotides, the CDR3 is TGTGCCAGCAGTTATTGGGGACAGGGCGGGACCGGGGAGCTGTTTTTT. It codes for CASSYWGQGGTGELFF.

The genes are TRBV5-8 and TRBJ2-1; 7 bases map to TRBD2. Germline CDR1 and CDR2: SGHTS and YDEGEE. There are 13 residues in the CDR3. V was clipped by 10 bases and J by 8 bases; unmatched bases: 12. The chain's CDR3 is CASRDYHGDEQFF. CDR3 sequence (DNA): TGTGCCTCCCGGGACTACCACGGCGATGAGCAGTTCTTC.

V usage is TRBV18 and J usage is TRBJ2-6, with TRBD1 identical over 11 bases. The CDR3 has 20 amino acids. CDR1 KGHSH and CDR2 LQKENI come from the germline V gene. The ends lost 3 bases at V and 2 bases at J; junction bases unmatched: 12. CDR3 in amino acids: CASSPFLTGTGGAGANVLTF. The CDR3 bases are TGTGCCAGCTCACCTTTCCTCACCGGGACAGGGGGGGCTGGGGCCAACGTCCTGACTTTC.

This clone appeared once. The chain carries TRBV2 and TRBJ2-3; no firm D call. This CDR3 is built from 14 residues. Trimming cost V 5 bases and J 1 base, with 10 bases left between them. Per the germline V gene, CDR1 is SNHLY and CDR2 is FYNNEI. In nucleotides, the CDR3 is TGTGCCAGCAGTTTAGAAATGGGCACAGATACGCAGTATTTT. Residues: CASSLEMGTDTQYF.